This record covers a single T cell receptor (beta chain). There are many counts of this clonotype. Its antigen specificity is not known. No per-base quality is available; no much larger clone lies one base away. Hyperthyroidism patients were aged 18 to 65 years and newly diagnosed, with disease duration of less than 2 months. Exclusion was applied to patients with uncontrolled infections, other autoimmune diseases, pregnancy or lactation. Diagnoses relied on clinical symptoms, serum thyroxine and TRAb, thyroid ultrasound and orbital computed tomography. Blood from progressor patients was collected at the time of first diagnosis with hyperthyroidism, before any ophthalmopathy symptoms had appeared. PBMCs were isolated from approximately 10 ml of fresh peripheral blood by Ficoll-Paque density gradient centrifugation. Progressor patients were defined as those initially diagnosed with Graves' hyperthyroidism in whom ophthalmopathy developed during follow-up. Total RNA was extracted using Trizol reagent, and RNA quality was assessed on an Agilent 2100 Bioanalyzer.

This record comes from a study of T cells in Graves' hyperthyroidism and ophthalmopathy (dated by TCRdb to 2018 to 2020). Notes on the research overall: Peripheral blood samples were taken at initial diagnosis, before any treatment was given. TCR V-J signatures able to tell the groups apart were searched for in a discovery cohort of approximately 95 patients, of whom more than 40 had Graves' ophthalmopathy and around 57 had stable Graves' hyperthyroidism. Prospective prediction of ophthalmopathy was tested in an independent validation cohort of approximately 19 hyperthyroidism patients and 17 patients who later progressed to ophthalmopathy. The roughly 91 discovery patients were randomly divided into training and test sets at a 7:3 ratio. The study also compared thyroid tissue and blood T-cell repertoires from about six Graves' hyperthyroidism patients. Following sampling, methimazole starting at 30 mg daily was given to hyperthyroidism patients, and high-dose intravenous methylprednisolone was given to ophthalmopathy patients. TCR Vbeta CDR3 sequencing of 135 peripheral blood samples (roughly 43 ophthalmopathy, 75 hyperthyroidism and roughly 17 progressor patients) is reported in the paper.

The CDR1 and CDR2 encoded by the germline V gene are MDHEN and SYDVKM. The CDR3 runs 17 residues from the cysteine to the phenylalanine. The CDR3 DNA has 51 bases and is translated from base 1. V is cut back by 6 bases and J by 1 base, with 10 bases in the junction unmatched. The TCR beta CDR3 regions were amplified from the RNA transcripts. The first round of RT-PCR for the TCR CDR3 was performed with the HTBI primer set and the Qiagen OneStep RT-PCR kit. A second multiplex PCR round built the libraries, followed by size selection and purification. Libraries were sequenced paired-end with 100 bp reads on an Illumina HiSeq2000. Per the authors' processing: Raw data were processed with SOAPnuke, discarding reads with adapters, uncalled bases, mean Phred below 15, or no exact constant-primer or identifier match. COPE v1.2.5 was used to merge the high-quality paired reads, and each unique nucleotide sequence was defined as a clonotype. MiTCR v1.1 was used to align the clonotypes against IMGT TRBV, TRBD and TRBJ reference segments. Analysis was restricted to V-J combinations with a frequency above 0.0001, which covered roughly 99% of repertoires. A TCS score was defined as the ratio of F50 (clonal expansion) to E x V (chaos), with BLOSUM62-based TCRdist applied between CDR3 peptides within each V-J. Welch's t-statistics and random forest reduced approximately 520 V-J features to under 15, which were used in a naive Bayes classifier (R e1071). Using fastp trimming at Q25 and MiXCR clonotype assembly, TCRdb reanalyzed the public sequencing data and kept in-frame beta chains. Entries are consolidated by CDR3 protein sequence, retaining the most common genes and DNA. The V and J calls follow TCRdb's processing rather than the paper's. This sample gives about 270,000 distinct CDR3 sequences in total; 13% to 15% of them show up just once. The leading ten clones occupy 30% to 35% of the sample.

What the authors observed across the whole study: During validation, the model predicted progression to ophthalmopathy a median of roughly 7.1 months ahead of onset, with just under 71% sensitivity and almost 75% specificity. Most expanded thyroid clonotypes (frequency above 0.001) were also detected in blood, suggesting blood repertoires may reflect thyroid immune responses. A 13 V-J signature model separated ophthalmopathy from stable hyperthyroidism, with roughly 88% sensitivity and 81.08% specificity in cross-validation and 80%/75% in testing. No statistical method was used to set the sample size in advance, and investigators knew the group allocation.

Source material: blood. This TCR was recovered from a woman aged 45-65 years with Graves' hyperthyroidism that later progressed to Graves' ophthalmopathy. This sequence uses TRBV28 and TRBJ2-7; TRBD2 aligns with 12 central bases. DNA sequence: TGTGCCAGCAGCCCCCTGAGACTAGCGGGAGTTTCCTACGAGCAGTACTTC. Its translation is CASSPLRLAGVSYEQYF.